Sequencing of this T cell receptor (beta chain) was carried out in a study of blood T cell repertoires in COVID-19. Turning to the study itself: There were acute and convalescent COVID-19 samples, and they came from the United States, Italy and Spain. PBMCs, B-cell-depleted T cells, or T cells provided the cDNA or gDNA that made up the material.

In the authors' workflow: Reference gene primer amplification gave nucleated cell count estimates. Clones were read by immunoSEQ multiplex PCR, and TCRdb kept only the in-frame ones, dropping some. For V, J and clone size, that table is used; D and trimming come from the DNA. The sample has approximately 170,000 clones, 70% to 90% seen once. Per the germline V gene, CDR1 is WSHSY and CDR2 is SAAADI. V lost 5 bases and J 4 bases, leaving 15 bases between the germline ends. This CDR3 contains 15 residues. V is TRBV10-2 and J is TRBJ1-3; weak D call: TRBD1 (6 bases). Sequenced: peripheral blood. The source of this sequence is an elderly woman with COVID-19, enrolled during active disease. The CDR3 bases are TGCGCCAGCAGTAGAGCGACAGGACCAGGAAACACCATATATTTT. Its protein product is CASSRATGPGNTIYF.